A selection of T cell receptor beta chains follows, all from one sample in a study of blood T cell repertoires in COVID-19. Repertoires were generated with immunoSEQ multiplex PCR, while TCRdb's copy carries only in-frame clones and drops some. Of roughly 100,000 clones listed, 88% are singletons. Sample: peripheral blood. The receptors come from a human donor in a cohort sampled during active COVID-19. The CDR3 runs from the conserved cysteine through the conserved F or W. D genes are given only for firm matches. The size entry is marked missing in some rows and otherwise reads once, few, many or a size class.

D	V	J	size	DNA	CDR3
TRBD2	TRBV6-5	TRBJ2-5	NA	TGTGCCAGCAGTTACTTAGCGGGGGCCGGGGAGACCCAGTACTTC	CASSYLAGAGETQYF
TRBD2	TRBV4-3	TRBJ2-7	NA	TGCGCCAGCAGCCCGGGACTAGCGGGAGGGGAAGAGCAGTACTTC	CASSPGLAGGEEQYF
NA	TRBV5-1	TRBJ2-1	NA	TGCGCCAGCAGCTACGGAGCGAGCAGGGTATACAATGAGCAGTTCTTC	CASSYGASRVYNEQFF
TRBD2	TRBV19	TRBJ2-1	few	TGTGCCAGTAGTATGAGGGAGGGGCTGAATGAGCAGTTCTTC	CASSMREGLNEQFF
NA	TRBV7-9	TRBJ2-3	NA	TGTGCCAGCAGCCGAGGGCCGGGCAGAGATACGCAGTATTTT	CASSRGPGRDTQYF
TRBD1	TRBV5-4	TRBJ1-1	NA	TGTGCCAGCAGTACCGGGACAGGGGAGGTCACTGAAGCTTTCTTT	CASSTGTGEVTEAFF
NA	TRBV7-9	TRBJ1-5	NA	TGTGCCAGCAGCGGTACAAGAGAGGAGGATCAGCCCCAGCATTTT	CASSGTREEDQPQHF
NA	TRBV10-1	TRBJ1-1	NA	TGCGCCAGCCAGTATTCCAGGAACACTGAAGCTTTCTTT	CASQYSRNTEAFF
NA	TRBV19	TRBJ1-5	NA	TGTGCCAGTAGCCCTGGACAGTCTTACTATAGCAATCAGCCCCAGCATTTT	CASSPGQSYYSNQPQHF
NA	TRBV5-1	TRBJ1-2	NA	TGCGCCAGCAGCTTCGACTTCGACGGAACCCACTATGGCTACACCTTC	CASSFDFDGTHYGYTF
NA	TRBV18	TRBJ2-1	NA	TGTGCCAGCTCACCACCCGCGGGCCCCGCCTACAATGAGCAGTTCTTC	CASSPPAGPAYNEQFF
TRBD2	TRBV19	TRBJ2-3	once	TGTGCCAGTACCTTGAGGGGCGGGGGGATAGCAGATACGCAGTATTTT	CASTLRGGGIADTQYF
NA	TRBV3-1/TRBV3-2	TRBJ2-4	NA	TGTGCCAGCAGCCCCTCCCTTAACATTCAGTACTTC	CASSPSLNIQYF
NA	TRBV4-1	TRBJ1-2	few	TGCGCCAGCAGCCAAGACGGACCGGGAGGCGGCTACACCTTC	CASSQDGPGGGYTF
TRBD2	TRBV10-1	TRBJ2-1	NA	TGCGCCAGCAGTGTTGGGACTAGCGACCCCAGCTCCTACAATGAGCAGTTCTTC	CASSVGTSDPSSYNEQFF
TRBD2	TRBV19	TRBJ2-3	NA	TGTGCCAGTAGTACCCCTCGCGGGGGGGTTGGAGATACGCAGTATTTT	CASSTPRGGVGDTQYF
TRBD2	TRBV7-9	TRBJ2-5	NA	TGTGCCAGCAGCCCCCGACTAGCGGGGGGGAAAGGAGAGACCCAGTACTTC	CASSPRLAGGKGETQYF
TRBD1	TRBV3-1/TRBV3-2	TRBJ2-5	NA	TGTGCCAGCAGAGAAGCCGGGACAGGGAAAGAGACCCAGTACTTC	CASREAGTGKETQYF
TRBD1	TRBV3-1/TRBV3-2	TRBJ1-4	NA	TGTGCCAGCAGCCGCCGCCCTGGACAGGGATGGAATGAAAAACTGTTTTTT	CASSRRPGQGWNEKLFF
TRBD2	TRBV7-2	TRBJ2-5	NA	TGTGCCAGCAGCGGCCAGCGGGAGGGCCGGGAGACCCAGTACTTC	CASSGQREGRETQYF
NA	TRBV4-1	TRBJ1-6	NA	TGCGCCAGCAGATCCCTACTAAGGAGGGTAGAGGATAATTCACCCCTCCACTTT	CASRSLLRRVEDNSPLHF
TRBD2	TRBV18	TRBJ2-1	NA	TGTGCCAGCTCCCAGGATTTGGTAGCGGGATTCAATGAGCAGTTCTTC	CASSQDLVAGFNEQFF
NA	TRBV19	TRBJ2-1	NA	TGTGCCAGTAGTATAGCGTCTCCTTTCAATGAGCAGTTCTTC	CASSIASPFNEQFF
TRBD2	TRBV7-8	TRBJ2-4	NA	TGTGCCAGCAGCCTAGCGGGAGGCGAGGGCATTCAGTACTTC	CASSLAGGEGIQYF
TRBD2	TRBV4-1	TRBJ2-7	NA	TGCGCCAGCAGCCAAGGGGCTAGCGGGAGGGCAAGCGAGCAGTACTTC	CASSQGASGRASEQYF
TRBD2	TRBV11-3	TRBJ2-5	NA	TGTGCCAGCAGCTTCGCGGGGGGGCAAGAGACCCAGTACTTC	CASSFAGGQETQYF
TRBD1	TRBV5-1	TRBJ2-3	NA	TGCGCCAGCAGCTTGGCCGGGGGACAGGGTATAGATACGCAGTATTTT	CASSLAGGQGIDTQYF
TRBD1	TRBV7-9	TRBJ2-2	NA	TGTGCCAGCAGCTTGACAGGGGCCCACACCGGGGAGCTGTTTTTT	CASSLTGAHTGELFF
TRBD1	TRBV4-1	TRBJ2-3	NA	TGCGCCAGCAGCCAAGATGCCCAGGGGGCATCGAATACGCAGTATTTT	CASSQDAQGASNTQYF
NA	TRBV19	TRBJ1-2	many	TGTGCCAGTAGTATCGGCCGGAGCTATGGCTACACCTTC	CASSIGRSYGYTF
NA	TRBV9	TRBJ2-5	NA	TGTGCCAGCAGCTCCGGGACTGCCTCTCAGGCCCAGTACTTC	CASSSGTASQAQYF
NA	TRBV19	TRBJ2-3	NA	TGTGCCAGTAGATGGACAGACACAGATACGCAGTATTTT	CASRWTDTDTQYF
TRBD1	TRBV5-1	TRBJ2-7	NA	TGCGCCAGCAGCTTGTCCGGGACAGGGGTTAATGGCGAGCAGTACTTC	CASSLSGTGVNGEQYF
NA	TRBV5-6	TRBJ1-2	NA	TGTGCCAGCAGCCCGGACACAGCTAACTATGGCTACACCTTC	CASSPDTANYGYTF
NA	TRBV6-4	TRBJ2-2	once	TGTGCCAGCAGTGCCAAGACAGGGTGGCGGGACGCCGGGGAGCTGTTTTTT	CASSAKTGWRDAGELFF
TRBD1	TRBV10-2	TRBJ2-5	NA	TGCGCCAGCAGGGAGATCGGGACAGAAGAGACCCAGTACTTC	CASREIGTEETQYF
NA	TRBV6-4	TRBJ1-5	NA	TGTGCCAGCAGCCCTACTCAGGGCAACAATCAGCCCCAGCATTTT	CASSPTQGNNQPQHF
TRBD2	TRBV19	TRBJ2-1	NA	TGTGCCAGTAGTAGCAGCGGGATAGTATACAATGAGCAGTTCTTC	CASSSSGIVYNEQFF
NA	TRBV4-1	TRBJ1-6	NA	TGCGCCAGCAGCCCCCAAGCGGGGTTCTCCTATAATTCACCCCTCCACTTT	CASSPQAGFSYNSPLHF
TRBD2	TRBV5-1	TRBJ2-3	NA	TGCGCCAGCAGCTCCATCTATGGGGGCGGGAGGGCCTCGGCCCAAGATACGCAGTATTTT	CASSSIYGGGRASAQDTQYF
NA	TRBV7-9	TRBJ2-3	NA	TGTGCCAGCAGCTTATCGGGAAGCACAGATACGCAGTATTTT	CASSLSGSTDTQYF
TRBD1	TRBV7-6	TRBJ2-3	NA	TGTGCCAGCAGCCCCCGACATGGACAGGATCAAGCAGATACGCAGTATTTT	CASSPRHGQDQADTQYF
NA	TRBV29-1	TRBJ1-6	NA	TGCAGCGTGGGAACGGGGTCGCGGGATTCACCCCTCCACTTT	CSVGTGSRDSPLHF
TRBD2	TRBV28	TRBJ2-5	NA	TGTGCCAGCAGTTTAGCTAGCGGTACTCTGCGGACCCAGTACTTC	CASSLASGTLRTQYF
NA	TRBV6-5	TRBJ2-1	NA	TGTGCCAGCAGGATACGAGGTCCAGCCTACAATGAGCAGTTCTTC	CASRIRGPAYNEQFF
NA	TRBV18	TRBJ2-7	NA	TGTGCCAGCTCACTTACGACTGATGTGGCCTACGAGCAGTACTTC	CASSLTTDVAYEQYF
TRBD2	TRBV9	TRBJ2-2	once	TGTGCCAGCAGTAAGAGCGGGGCGAACACCGGGGAGCTGTTTTTT	CASSKSGANTGELFF
NA	TRBV9	TRBJ2-2	NA	TGTGCCAGCAGCGTAAATCCAGCGAGCACCGGGGAGCTGTTTTTT	CASSVNPASTGELFF
NA	TRBV12-3/TRBV12-4	TRBJ1-3	NA	TGTGCCAGCAGATATGGAAACACCATATATTTT	CASRYGNTIYF
NA	TRBV9	TRBJ1-1	once	TGTGCCAGCAGCGTTTCGACAGGGAACACTGAAGCTTTCTTT	CASSVSTGNTEAFF
TRBD2	TRBV5-4	TRBJ2-1	once	TGTGCCAGCAGCTCGGGACTAGCTGGGTACAATGAGCAGTTCTTC	CASSSGLAGYNEQFF
NA	TRBV12-5	TRBJ1-1	NA	TGTGCTAGCCGCGGGGAAGGGTCAAGCACTGAAGCTTTCTTT	CASRGEGSSTEAFF
NA	TRBV5-1	TRBJ1-2	NA	TGCGCCAGCAGCTTGGGAGTTGCCCGTAACTATGGCTACACCTTC	CASSLGVARNYGYTF
TRBD1	TRBV11-2	TRBJ2-2	NA	TGTGCCAGCAGCCCCAACAGGGGGCCCGGGGAGCTGTTTTTT	CASSPNRGPGELFF
TRBD2	TRBV28	TRBJ2-6	NA	TGTGCCACCCGCGGGGGGACACTCTCTGGGGCCAACGTCCTGACTTTC	CATRGGTLSGANVLTF
NA	TRBV29-1	TRBJ1-1	once	TGCAGCGTTGAGGGCGGGCAGAAGAACACTGAAGCTTTCTTT	CSVEGGQKNTEAFF